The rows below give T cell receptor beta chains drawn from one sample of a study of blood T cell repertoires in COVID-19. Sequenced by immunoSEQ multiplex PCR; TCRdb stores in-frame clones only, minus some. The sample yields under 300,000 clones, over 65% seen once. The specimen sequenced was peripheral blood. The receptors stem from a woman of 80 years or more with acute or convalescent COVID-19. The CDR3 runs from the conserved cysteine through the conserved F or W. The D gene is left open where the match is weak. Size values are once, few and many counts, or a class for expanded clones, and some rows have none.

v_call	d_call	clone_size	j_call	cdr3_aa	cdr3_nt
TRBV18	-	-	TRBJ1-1	CASSPAGSNTEAFF	TGTGCCAGCTCACCCGCAGGCTCGAACACTGAAGCTTTCTTT
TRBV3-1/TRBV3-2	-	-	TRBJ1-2	CATKTRGGGGYTF	TGTGCCACCAAAACTAGGGGAGGTGGTGGCTACACCTTC
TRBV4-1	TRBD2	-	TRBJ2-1	CASSQDRFLAGGRASYNEQFF	TGCGCCAGCAGCCAAGATAGGTTTCTAGCGGGAGGTCGAGCGTCCTACAATGAGCAGTTCTTC
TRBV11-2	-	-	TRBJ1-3	CASSLVLSGNTIYF	TGTGCCAGCAGCTTAGTCCTCTCGGGAAACACCATATATTTT
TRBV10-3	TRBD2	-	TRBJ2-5	CAISESSGGGETQYF	TGTGCCATCAGTGAGTCGTCGGGAGGGGGAGAGACCCAGTACTTC
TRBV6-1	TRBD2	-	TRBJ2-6	CASSGEGIISGANVLTF	TGTGCCAGCAGTGGGGAGGGCATCATCTCTGGGGCCAACGTCCTGACTTTC
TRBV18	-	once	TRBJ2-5	CASSPIASQETQYF	TGTGCCAGCTCACCGATTGCCAGCCAAGAGACCCAGTACTTC
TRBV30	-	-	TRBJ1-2	CAWSVGRNYGYTF	TGTGCCTGGAGTGTTGGCAGAAACTATGGCTACACCTTC
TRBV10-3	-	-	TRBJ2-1	CAISEGGAVGEQFF	TGTGCCATCAGTGAAGGGGGGGCCGTAGGGGAGCAGTTCTTC
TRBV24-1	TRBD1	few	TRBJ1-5	CATSDWDRYLNQPQHF	TGTGCCACCAGTGATTGGGACAGGTATCTCAATCAGCCCCAGCATTTT
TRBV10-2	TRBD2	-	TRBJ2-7	CASRAGPNHEQYF	TGCGCCAGCCGAGCGGGGCCAAACCACGAGCAGTACTTC
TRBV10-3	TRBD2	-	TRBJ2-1	CAISEVPSGGQYNEQFF	TGTGCCATCAGTGAGGTCCCTAGCGGGGGCCAATACAATGAGCAGTTCTTC
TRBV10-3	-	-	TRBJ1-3	CAINPGRGGNTIYF	TGTGCCATCAATCCCGGACGGGGGGGAAACACCATATATTTT
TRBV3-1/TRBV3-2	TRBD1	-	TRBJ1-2	CASSQGTGSTAGYTF	TGTGCCAGCAGCCAAGGGACAGGTTCTACCGCGGGCTACACCTTC
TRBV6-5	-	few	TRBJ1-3	CASSGLASSGNTIYF	TGTGCCAGCAGCGGACTGGCCTCCTCTGGAAACACCATATATTTT
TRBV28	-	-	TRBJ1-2	CASRLANYGYTF	TGTGCCTCCCGGTTAGCTAACTATGGCTACACCTTC
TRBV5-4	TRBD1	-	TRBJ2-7	CASSLAQGAKYEQYF	TGTGCCAGCAGCTTGGCACAGGGGGCGAAATACGAGCAGTACTTC
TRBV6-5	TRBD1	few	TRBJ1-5	CATRDGTGSNQPQHF	TGTGCCACCCGCGACGGGACAGGTAGCAATCAGCCCCAGCATTTT
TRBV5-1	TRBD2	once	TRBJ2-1	CASSLGLAGGRNEQFF	TGCGCCAGCAGCTTGGGGCTAGCGGGGGGTAGGAATGAGCAGTTCTTC
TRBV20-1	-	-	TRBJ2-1	CSAGDTTSRFF	TGCAGTGCGGGGGACACCACAAGCCGGTTCTTC
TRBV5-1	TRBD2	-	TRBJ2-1	CASSLPGGGAYNEQFF	TGCGCCAGCAGCCTCCCGGGGGGGGGCGCCTACAATGAGCAGTTCTTC
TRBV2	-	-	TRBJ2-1	CASRDSLREQFF	TGTGCCAGCAGGGACAGCCTAAGAGAGCAGTTCTTC
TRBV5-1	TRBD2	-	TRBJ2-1	CASRQALRLATDEQFF	TGCGCCAGCAGGCAGGCTCTGCGACTAGCTACGGATGAGCAGTTCTTC
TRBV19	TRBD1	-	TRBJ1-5	CASSMKPGGTQPQHF	TGTGCCAGTAGTATGAAACCAGGGGGGACTCAGCCCCAGCATTTT
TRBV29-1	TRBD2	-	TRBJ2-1	CSVRGLAGHEQFF	TGCAGCGTTCGGGGGCTAGCGGGCCATGAGCAGTTCTTC
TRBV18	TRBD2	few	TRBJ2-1	CASSPPTSGLVEQFF	TGTGCCAGCTCACCACCGACTAGCGGTCTCGTTGAGCAGTTCTTC
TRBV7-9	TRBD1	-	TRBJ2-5	CASSFSTGRETQYF	TGTGCCAGCAGCTTCTCGACAGGGCGAGAGACCCAGTACTTC
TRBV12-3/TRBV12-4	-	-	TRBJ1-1	CASSNRENTEAFF	TGTGCCAGCAGTAACAGGGAGAACACTGAAGCTTTCTTT
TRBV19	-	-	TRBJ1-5	CASTPPGSNQPQHF	TGTGCCAGTACCCCCCCAGGAAGCAATCAGCCCCAGCATTTT
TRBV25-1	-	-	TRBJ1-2	CASSEPWRNYGYTF	TGTGCCAGCAGTGAACCGTGGCGGAACTATGGCTACACCTTC
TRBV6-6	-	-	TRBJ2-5	CASRPDTTFQETQYF	TGTGCCAGCAGGCCAGATACTACCTTTCAAGAGACCCAGTACTTC
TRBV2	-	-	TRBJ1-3	CASSQGNTIYF	TGTGCCAGCAGTCAAGGAAACACCATATATTTT